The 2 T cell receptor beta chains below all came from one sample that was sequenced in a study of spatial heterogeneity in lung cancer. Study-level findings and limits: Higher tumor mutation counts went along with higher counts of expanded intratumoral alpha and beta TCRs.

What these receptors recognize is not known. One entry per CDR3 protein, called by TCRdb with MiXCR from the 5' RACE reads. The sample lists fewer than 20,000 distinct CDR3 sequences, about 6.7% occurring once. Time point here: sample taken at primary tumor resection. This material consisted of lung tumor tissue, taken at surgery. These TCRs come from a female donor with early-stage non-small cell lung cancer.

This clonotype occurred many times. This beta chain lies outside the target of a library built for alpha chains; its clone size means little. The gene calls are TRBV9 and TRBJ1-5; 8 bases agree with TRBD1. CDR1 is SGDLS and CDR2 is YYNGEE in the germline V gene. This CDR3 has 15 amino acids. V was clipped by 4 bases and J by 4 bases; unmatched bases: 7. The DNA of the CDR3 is TGTGCCAGCAGCCTTACAGGGGGAAGAAATCAGCCCCAGCATTTT. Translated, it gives CASSLTGGRNQPQHF.

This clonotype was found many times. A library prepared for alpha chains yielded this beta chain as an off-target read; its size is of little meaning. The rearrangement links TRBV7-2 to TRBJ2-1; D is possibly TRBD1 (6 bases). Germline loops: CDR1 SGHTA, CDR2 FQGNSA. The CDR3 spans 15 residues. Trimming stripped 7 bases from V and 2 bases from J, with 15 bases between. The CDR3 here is CASTPPGHTYNEQFF. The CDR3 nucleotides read TGTGCCAGCACACCCCCGGGACATACCTACAATGAGCAGTTCTTC.